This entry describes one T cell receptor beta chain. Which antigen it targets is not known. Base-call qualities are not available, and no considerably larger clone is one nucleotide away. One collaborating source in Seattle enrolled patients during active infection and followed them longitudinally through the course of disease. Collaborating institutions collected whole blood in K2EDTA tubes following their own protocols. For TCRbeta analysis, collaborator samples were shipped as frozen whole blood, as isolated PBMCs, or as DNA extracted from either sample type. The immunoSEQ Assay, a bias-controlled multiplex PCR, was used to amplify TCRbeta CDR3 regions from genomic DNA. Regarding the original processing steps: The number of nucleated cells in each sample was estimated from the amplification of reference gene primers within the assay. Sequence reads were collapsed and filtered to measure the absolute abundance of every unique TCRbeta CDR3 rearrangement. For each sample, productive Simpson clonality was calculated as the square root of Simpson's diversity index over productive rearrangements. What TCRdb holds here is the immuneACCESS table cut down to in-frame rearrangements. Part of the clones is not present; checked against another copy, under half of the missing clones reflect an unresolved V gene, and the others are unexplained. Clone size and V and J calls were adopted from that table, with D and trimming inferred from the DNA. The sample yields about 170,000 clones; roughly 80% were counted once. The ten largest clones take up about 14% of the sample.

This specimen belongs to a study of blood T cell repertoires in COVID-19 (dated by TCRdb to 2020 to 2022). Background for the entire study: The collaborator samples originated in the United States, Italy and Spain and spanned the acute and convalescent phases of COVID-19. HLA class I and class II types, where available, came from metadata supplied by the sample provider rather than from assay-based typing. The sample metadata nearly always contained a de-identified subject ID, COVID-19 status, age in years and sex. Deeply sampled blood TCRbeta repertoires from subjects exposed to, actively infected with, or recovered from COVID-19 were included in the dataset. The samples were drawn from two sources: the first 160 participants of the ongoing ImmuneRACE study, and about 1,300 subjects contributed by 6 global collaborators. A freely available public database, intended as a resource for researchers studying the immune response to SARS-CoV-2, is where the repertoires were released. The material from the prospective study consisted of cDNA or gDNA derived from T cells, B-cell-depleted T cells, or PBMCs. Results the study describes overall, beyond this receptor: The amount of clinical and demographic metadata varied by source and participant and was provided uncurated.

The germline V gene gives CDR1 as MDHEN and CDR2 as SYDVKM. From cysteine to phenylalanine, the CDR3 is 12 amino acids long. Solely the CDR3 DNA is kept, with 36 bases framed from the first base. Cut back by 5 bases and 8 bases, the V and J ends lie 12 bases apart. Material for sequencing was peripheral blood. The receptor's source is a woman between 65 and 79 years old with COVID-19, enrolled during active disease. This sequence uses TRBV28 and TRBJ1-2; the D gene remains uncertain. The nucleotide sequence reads TGTGCCAGCAGTGACCCGGCGGCCGGCTACACCTTC. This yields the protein CASSDPAAGYTF.